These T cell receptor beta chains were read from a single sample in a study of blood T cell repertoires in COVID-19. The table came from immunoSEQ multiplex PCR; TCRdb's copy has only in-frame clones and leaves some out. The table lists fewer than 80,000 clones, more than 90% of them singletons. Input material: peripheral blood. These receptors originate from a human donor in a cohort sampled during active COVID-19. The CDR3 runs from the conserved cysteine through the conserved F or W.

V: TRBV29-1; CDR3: CSVVLFGDQPQHF
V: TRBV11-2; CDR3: CASSGTSGRFEQFF
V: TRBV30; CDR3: CAWGRENYGYTF
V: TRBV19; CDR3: CASSIEGPGAGHRETQYF
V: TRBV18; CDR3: CASSPSGSVDEQYF
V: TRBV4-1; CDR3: CASNLGQGSNQPQHF
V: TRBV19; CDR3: CASSMGGNTEAFF
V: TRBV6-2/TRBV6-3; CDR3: CASSYSPTSGPYNEQFF
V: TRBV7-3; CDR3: CASGAGANTGELFF
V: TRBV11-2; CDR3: CASSVPGPDTQYF
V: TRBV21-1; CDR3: CASTPREQKGQPQHF
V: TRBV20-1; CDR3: CSASRQGNSPLHF
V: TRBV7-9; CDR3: CASSLTGWANYGYTF
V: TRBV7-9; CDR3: CASSYQPGGGENIQYF
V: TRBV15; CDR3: CAAMPGDREYNEQFF